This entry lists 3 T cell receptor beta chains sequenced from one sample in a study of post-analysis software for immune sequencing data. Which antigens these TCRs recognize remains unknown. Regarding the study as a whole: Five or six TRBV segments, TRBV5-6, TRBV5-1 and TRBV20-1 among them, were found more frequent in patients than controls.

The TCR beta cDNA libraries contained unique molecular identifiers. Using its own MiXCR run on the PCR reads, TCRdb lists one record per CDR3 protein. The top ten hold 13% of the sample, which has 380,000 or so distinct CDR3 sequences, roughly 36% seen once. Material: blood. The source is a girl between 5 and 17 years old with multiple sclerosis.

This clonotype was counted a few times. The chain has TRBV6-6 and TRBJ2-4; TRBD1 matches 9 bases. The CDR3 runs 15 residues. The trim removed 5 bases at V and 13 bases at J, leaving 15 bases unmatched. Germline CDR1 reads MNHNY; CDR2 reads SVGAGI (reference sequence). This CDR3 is CASSDAGTGLNEQYF. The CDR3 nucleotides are TGTGCCAGCAGTGACGCCGGGACAGGGCTGAATGAGCAGTACTTC.

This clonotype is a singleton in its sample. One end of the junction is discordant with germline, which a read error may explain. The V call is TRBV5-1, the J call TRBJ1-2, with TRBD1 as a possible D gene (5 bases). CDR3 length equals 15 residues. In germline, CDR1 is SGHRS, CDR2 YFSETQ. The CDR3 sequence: CTSSFSRDLNYGYTF. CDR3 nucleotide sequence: TGCACCAGCAGCTTTAGCCGGGACCTCAACTATGGCTACACCTTC.

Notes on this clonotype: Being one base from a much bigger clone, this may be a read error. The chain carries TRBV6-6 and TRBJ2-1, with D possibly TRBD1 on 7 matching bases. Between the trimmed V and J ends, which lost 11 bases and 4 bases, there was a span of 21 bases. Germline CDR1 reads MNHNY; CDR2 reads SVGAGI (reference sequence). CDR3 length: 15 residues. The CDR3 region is CAGTLEGQLYNEQFF. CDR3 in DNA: TGTGCCGGCACCCTGGAGGGACAGTTGTACAATGAGCAGTTCTTC.